The next 10 T cell receptor beta chains were all read from a single sample in a study of OX40 agonist ivuxolimab in advanced cancers. Sequenced by immunoSEQ multiplex PCR; TCRdb stores in-frame clones only, minus some. The table records around 70,000 clones, around 85% of them present only once. The specimen was CD4+ or CD8+ T cells sorted from blood, collected in a trial of the OX40 agonist ivuxolimab. These receptors originate from an adult with an advanced solid tumor such as melanoma, head and neck, liver or kidney cancer.

V gene TRBV7-6 combines with J gene TRBJ2-1; the D is unclear. Trimming took 3 bases from V and 7 from J, leaving 7 bases between them. Germline CDR1 is SGHVS and CDR2 is FNYEAQ. The CDR3 totals 12 residues. The CDR3 reads CASSFPDNEQFF. Here the CDR3 DNA reads TGTGCCAGCAGCTTCCCGGATAATGAGCAGTTCTTC.

This clone was detected only a few times. The chain is built from TRBV4-3 and TRBJ2-7; 11 nucleotides agree with TRBD2. The CDR3 extends over 20 amino acids. The J segment lost 2 bases and the V segment lost 0 bases, leaving 15 bases of the junction unmatched. Germline values: CDR1 LGHNA, CDR2 YSLEER. Here the CDR3 reads CASSQDLVGLAGGPTYEQYF. The CDR3 bases are TGCGCCAGCAGCCAAGATTTAGTAGGGCTAGCGGGGGGTCCTACCTACGAGCAGTACTTC.

The V gene is TRBV18, the J gene TRBJ1-1; 8 bases line up with TRBD1. The CDR3 is made up of 15 amino acids. Trimming at V came to 3 bases and at J to 1 base, leaving 4 bases not matched to a gene. The germline V gene has CDR1 KGHSH and CDR2 LQKENI. CDR3 sequence reads: CASSPQGAPNTEAFF. DNA for the CDR3: TGTGCCAGCTCACCGCAGGGGGCCCCGAACACTGAAGCTTTCTTT. The whole variable domain, filled in from reference TRBV18 and TRBJ1-1, reads NAGVMQNPRHLVRRRGQEARLRCSPMKGHSHVYWYRQLPEEGLKFMVYLQKENIIDESGMPKERFSAEFPKEGPSILRIQQVVRGDSAAYFCASSPQGAPNTEAFFGQGTRLTVV.

The rearrangement joins TRBV7-3 to TRBJ2-1; D is undetermined. Between the trimmed V and J ends, which lost 0 bases and 5 bases, there was a span of 5 bases. The germline V gene encodes CDR1 SGHTA and CDR2 FQGTGA. This CDR3 contains 13 residues. As DNA, the CDR3 is TGTGCCAGCAGCTTAACGCGGAACAATGAGCAGTTCTTC. It encodes CASSLTRNNEQFF.

This chain connects TRBV6-4 to TRBJ1-2; 9 bases agree with TRBD1. The germline V gene has CDR1 MRHNA and CDR2 SNTAGT. This CDR3 has 14 residues. J was trimmed by 8 bases and V by 5 bases; bases with no gene match: 9. Here the CDR3 reads CASSPSQGARGYTF. The CDR3 DNA reads TGTGCCAGCAGTCCATCACAGGGGGCGCGGGGCTACACCTTC.

This chain links TRBV18 with TRBJ2-7, with D possibly being TRBD1 (6 bases). Trimming took off 2 bases at V and 5 bases at J, with 10 bases between the two ends. The CDR3 has 13 residues. The germline V gene has CDR1 KGHSH and CDR2 LQKENI. CDR3 bases: TGTGCCAGCTCACCATTGGCAGGGGACGAGCAGTACTTC. This encodes CASSPLAGDEQYF.

The sample holds one count of this clone. The rearrangement links TRBV2 to TRBJ2-1; 8 bases fit TRBD1. V dropped 5 bases and J dropped 8; count of bases not matched to a gene: 5. The length of the CDR3 is 13 residues. Germline V gives CDR1 SNHLY, CDR2 FYNNEI. The CDR3 DNA reads as TGTGCCAGCAGTTTGACAGGGGAGGATGAGCAGTTCTTC. It translates to CASSLTGEDEQFF. The whole variable domain, remainder taken from reference TRBV2 and TRBJ2-1, is EPEVTQTPSHQVTQMGQEVILRCVPISNHLYFYWYRQILGQKVEFLVSFYNNEISEKSEIFDDQFSVERPDGSNFTLKIRSTKLEDSAMYFCASSLTGEDEQFFGPGTRLTVL.

The CDR3 protein is CASSLPDTQYF. CDR3 coding DNA: TGTGCCAGCAGCTTACCAGATACGCAGTATTTT. The chain is built from TRBV13 and TRBJ2-3; no clear D gene. Germline V lookup: CDR1 PRHDT, CDR2 FYEKMQ (reference sequence). The ends were cut back, 2 bases at V and 4 bases at J, with 1 base in the middle. The CDR3 consists of 11 residues.

The chain recombines TRBV7-3 with TRBJ1-1; D remains unclear. Trimming removed 5 bases at V and 2 bases at J, with 9 bases between. Per the germline V gene, CDR1 is SGHTA and CDR2 is FQGTGA. The CDR3 has 13 amino acids. The CDR3 nucleotides read TGTGCCAGCAGCCGTATCTTTAACACTGAAGCTTTCTTT. It encodes CASSRIFNTEAFF.

The chain recombines TRBV27 with TRBJ2-7, with 9 bases aligning to TRBD2. The assigned J gene may be wrong: the sequence end matches TRBJ2-1 better. This CDR3 has 16 amino acids. In germline, CDR1 is MNHEY, CDR2 SMNVEV (reference sequence). CDR3 sequence: CASRYWGGRVSNEQFF. CDR3 bases: TGTGCCAGCAGATATTGGGGCGGGAGGGTTTCAAATGAGCAGTTCTTC.